This is a list of T cell receptor beta chains from one sample in a study of T cell repertoires in ileal Crohn's disease. Assay: immunoSEQ multiplex PCR; the TCRdb copy retains only in-frame clones and omits some. Altogether some 15,000 clones are present, about 93% being singletons, with the ten largest covering around 3.7%. Sequencing used ileal tissue. The source of these receptors is an adult with Crohn's disease. Both conserved end residues are part of each CDR3. Each record gives: clone size, J gene, V gene, D gene, CDR3 DNA, CDR3 protein. D genes are given only for firm matches. Only part of the rows carry a size: once, few, many, or a class if the clone is expanded.

clone_size: few
j_call: TRBJ1-2
v_call: TRBV5-1
d_call: .
cdr3_nt: TGCGCCAGCAGGATCGGGGAACGAGATGGCTACACCTTC
cdr3_aa: CASRIGERDGYTF

clone_size: .
j_call: TRBJ2-3
v_call: TRBV4-1
d_call: TRBD2
cdr3_nt: TGCGCCAGCAGCCGGGGGACTAGCGGGGGGGAACACACAGATACGCAGTATTTT
cdr3_aa: CASSRGTSGGEHTDTQYF

clone_size: .
j_call: TRBJ2-1
v_call: TRBV5-1
d_call: .
cdr3_nt: TGCGCCAGCAGCCCGGAGGTGCTGCTGGCTGAGCAGTTCTTC
cdr3_aa: CASSPEVLLAEQFF

clone_size: .
j_call: TRBJ2-3
v_call: TRBV5-1
d_call: TRBD2
cdr3_nt: TGCGCCAGCAGACCGGTGGGGACTAGCGGGGGCACAGATACGCAGTATTTT
cdr3_aa: CASRPVGTSGGTDTQYF

clone_size: .
j_call: TRBJ1-6
v_call: TRBV19
d_call: .
cdr3_nt: TGTGCCAGTAGTACCCAGCTGGGCGCAAATTCACCCCTCCACTTT
cdr3_aa: CASSTQLGANSPLHF

clone_size: once
j_call: TRBJ2-5
v_call: TRBV4-3
d_call: .
cdr3_nt: TGCGCCAGCAGCCAAGGGAGCCAGCGTAGACAAGAGACCCAGTACTTC
cdr3_aa: CASSQGSQRRQETQYF

clone_size: once
j_call: TRBJ2-6
v_call: TRBV7-3
d_call: TRBD2
cdr3_nt: TGTGCCAGCAGCTTAAAGGGCTCGGGGGGGGCTGGGGCCAACGTCCTGACTTTC
cdr3_aa: CASSLKGSGGAGANVLTF

clone_size: .
j_call: TRBJ2-5
v_call: TRBV19
d_call: TRBD2
cdr3_nt: TGTGCCAGTAGTATATCCACGGGGGGGCCGGGGGAGACCCAGTACTTC
cdr3_aa: CASSISTGGPGETQYF

clone_size: .
j_call: TRBJ1-5
v_call: TRBV27
d_call: .
cdr3_nt: TGTGCCAGCAGTTTTTCACAGGGTCTGGGTCAGCCCCAGCATTTT
cdr3_aa: CASSFSQGLGQPQHF

clone_size: .
j_call: TRBJ1-3
v_call: TRBV30
d_call: .
cdr3_nt: TGTGCCTGGGGTGATGGAGGAATTTCTGGGGAAACCATATATTTT
cdr3_aa: CAWGDGGISGETIYF

clone_size: .
j_call: TRBJ1-2
v_call: TRBV7-3
d_call: .
cdr3_nt: TGTGCCAGCAGCTTAACCGGGGGGGCCTTGCGAGGCTACACCTTC
cdr3_aa: CASSLTGGALRGYTF

clone_size: .
j_call: TRBJ1-1
v_call: TRBV5-8
d_call: .
cdr3_nt: TGTGCCAGCAGCGACACGGGGGGGGCGAACACTGAAGCTTTCTTT
cdr3_aa: CASSDTGGANTEAFF

clone_size: .
j_call: TRBJ1-2
v_call: TRBV6-5
d_call: TRBD1
cdr3_nt: TGTGCCAGCAGTTACCGGGGACAGGGGGCTAACTATGGCTACACCTTC
cdr3_aa: CASSYRGQGANYGYTF

clone_size: once
j_call: TRBJ1-1
v_call: TRBV4-3
d_call: TRBD1
cdr3_nt: TGCGCCAGCAGCCCTGGGACAGGGGGAACTGAAGCTTTCTTT
cdr3_aa: CASSPGTGGTEAFF

clone_size: .
j_call: TRBJ1-1
v_call: TRBV25-1
d_call: .
cdr3_nt: TGTGCCAGGCCGGATGAAGCGGACACTGAAGCTTTCTTT
cdr3_aa: CARPDEADTEAFF

clone_size: .
j_call: TRBJ2-7
v_call: TRBV7-9
d_call: .
cdr3_nt: TGTGCCAGCAGCGGCCGGGACAATCAACAGTACTTC
cdr3_aa: CASSGRDNQQYF

clone_size: few
j_call: TRBJ2-5
v_call: TRBV5-1
d_call: TRBD2
cdr3_nt: TGCGCCAGCAGCTCCGTAGCGGGGGGGCAAGAGACCCAGTACTTC
cdr3_aa: CASSSVAGGQETQYF

clone_size: once
j_call: TRBJ2-7
v_call: TRBV23-1
d_call: .
cdr3_nt: TGCGCCAGCCCTCGGGGTCTCGGCGAGCAGTACTTC
cdr3_aa: CASPRGLGEQYF

clone_size: .
j_call: TRBJ1-2
v_call: TRBV5-1
d_call: .
cdr3_nt: TGCGCCAGCAGGGCAAAAGCGGACCGTGGGAACTATGGCTACACCTTC
cdr3_aa: CASRAKADRGNYGYTF

clone_size: once
j_call: TRBJ2-7
v_call: TRBV18
d_call: TRBD1
cdr3_nt: TGTGCCAGCTCACTCCGAGGGCCGGGACAGGACTCCTACGAGCAGTACTTC
cdr3_aa: CASSLRGPGQDSYEQYF

clone_size: .
j_call: TRBJ2-5
v_call: TRBV29-1
d_call: .
cdr3_nt: TGCAGCCTAATGGAGGGATTCCGAAGGGCAGAGACCCAGTACTTC
cdr3_aa: CSLMEGFRRAETQYF

clone_size: .
j_call: TRBJ1-4
v_call: TRBV13
d_call: .
cdr3_nt: TGTGCCAGCAGCTACGGACAGTCTAATGAAAAACTGTTTTTT
cdr3_aa: CASSYGQSNEKLFF

clone_size: .
j_call: TRBJ1-6
v_call: TRBV2
d_call: .
cdr3_nt: TGTGCCAGCAGACCCCTAGGCAGGGCCCGTTCACCCCTCCACTTT
cdr3_aa: CASRPLGRARSPLHF

clone_size: once
j_call: TRBJ2-3
v_call: TRBV5-1
d_call: .
cdr3_nt: TGCGCCAGCAGCTTGGAAGACCCGCGGGGCACAGATACGCAGTATTTT
cdr3_aa: CASSLEDPRGTDTQYF

clone_size: .
j_call: TRBJ1-1
v_call: TRBV13
d_call: .
cdr3_nt: TGTGCCAGCAGCTTTGGGGGGGAGATGAACACTGAAGCTTTCTTT
cdr3_aa: CASSFGGEMNTEAFF

clone_size: .
j_call: TRBJ1-6
v_call: TRBV9
d_call: .
cdr3_nt: TGTGCCAGCAGCGTAGCCCCACACGAGGGTGGCCCCTATAATTCCCCCCTCCACTTT
cdr3_aa: CASSVAPHEGGPYNSPLHF